The TCR beta chain described here comes from a study of OX40 agonist ivuxolimab in advanced cancers. TCRdb's copy holds only in-frame clones and misses some; the assay was immunoSEQ multiplex PCR. The top ten clones hold 1.5% to 2% of a sample with about 83,000 clones, under 90% of them seen once. The CDR3 covers 16 residues. V was cut by 3 bases and J by 3 bases, with 18 bases left in between. The germline gives CDR1 SGHRS, CDR2 YFSETQ. This receptor was obtained from an adult with an advanced solid tumor such as melanoma, head and neck, liver or kidney cancer. The specimen was CD4+ or CD8+ T cells sorted from blood, collected in a trial of the OX40 agonist ivuxolimab. The V call is TRBV5-1, the J call TRBJ1-1, with no clear D. CDR3 amino acids: CASSSEWRGSHTEAFF. The CDR3 DNA reads TGCGCCAGCAGCTCCGAATGGCGGGGATCTCACACTGAAGCTTTCTTT.